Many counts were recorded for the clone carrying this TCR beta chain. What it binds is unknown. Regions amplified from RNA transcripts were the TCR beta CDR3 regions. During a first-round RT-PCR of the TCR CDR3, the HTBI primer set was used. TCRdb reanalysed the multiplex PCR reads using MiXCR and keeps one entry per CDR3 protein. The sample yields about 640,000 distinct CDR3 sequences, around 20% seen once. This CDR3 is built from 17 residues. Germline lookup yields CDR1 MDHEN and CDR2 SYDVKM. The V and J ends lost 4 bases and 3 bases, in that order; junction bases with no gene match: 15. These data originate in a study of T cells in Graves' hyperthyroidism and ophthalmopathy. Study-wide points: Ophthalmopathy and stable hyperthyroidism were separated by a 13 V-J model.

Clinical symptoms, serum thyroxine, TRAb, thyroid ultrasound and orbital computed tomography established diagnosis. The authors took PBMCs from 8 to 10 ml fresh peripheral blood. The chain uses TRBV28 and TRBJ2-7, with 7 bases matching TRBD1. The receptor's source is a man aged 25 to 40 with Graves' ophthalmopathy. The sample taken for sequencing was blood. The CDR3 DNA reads TGTGCCAGCAGTTGGGGCAGGGGGATGGGATCCTTCTACGAGCAGTACTTC. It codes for CASSWGRGMGSFYEQYF.